The source of this T cell receptor (beta chain) is a study of T cell responses to AZD1222 COVID-19 vaccine. Study observations and caveats: Donors were largely white British and mainly female; clonal diversity was possibly underestimated.

Points on this clone: Its antigen is still unknown.

The table came from immunoSEQ multiplex PCR; TCRdb's copy has only in-frame clones and leaves some out. This table holds approximately 80,000 clones, 75% to 90% found once. The CDR3 loop spans 14 amino acids. The V end was cut by 4 bases, the J end by 6 bases, with 15 bases between. Per germline, CDR1 SGHNT and CDR2 YYREEE (reference sequence). This clonotype originated in an adult in good health. Material: peripheral blood, obtained on day 0 of AZD1222 vaccination. The genes are TRBV5-4 and TRBJ2-3; D gene unclear. CDR3 sequence reads: CASSTKSLPDTQYF. CDR3 DNA sequence: TGTGCCAGCAGCACAAAAAGTCTCCCCGATACGCAGTATTTT.